This is a list of T cell receptor beta chains from one sample in a study of synovial regulatory T cells in juvenile arthritis. Profiled with immunoSEQ multiplex PCR; TCRdb holds only in-frame clones, not every one. Its listing shows about a thousand clones. Sequenced: Treg cells from blood. All receptors come from a donor younger than 30 with juvenile idiopathic arthritis. Each CDR3 is given with its conserved first and last residue. The size field reads once, few, many or a size class.

J gene: TRBJ2-1; V gene: TRBV18; clone size: medium-sized; CDR3 protein: CASSPTVRTSGFNEQFF
J gene: TRBJ2-2; V gene: TRBV10-3; clone size: medium-sized; CDR3 protein: CAISPAGGTNTGELFF
J gene: TRBJ1-5; V gene: TRBV7-9; clone size: medium-sized; CDR3 protein: CASSHTGLGQPQHF
J gene: TRBJ2-1; V gene: TRBV12-5; clone size: medium-sized; CDR3 protein: CASGPSNPQGSNEQFF
J gene: TRBJ1-2; V gene: TRBV5-6; clone size: large; CDR3 protein: CASSHGQLRGIRGYTF
J gene: TRBJ1-4; V gene: TRBV19; clone size: medium-sized; CDR3 protein: CASSTTGSTEKLFF
J gene: TRBJ2-5; V gene: TRBV4-2; clone size: medium-sized; CDR3 protein: CASSQEFGGRETQYF
J gene: TRBJ1-2; V gene: TRBV7-9; clone size: medium-sized; CDR3 protein: CASSAGRQDRTGYTF
J gene: TRBJ2-6; V gene: TRBV23-1; clone size: medium-sized; CDR3 protein: CASSTSNTQQSRANVLTF
J gene: TRBJ2-2; V gene: TRBV10-3; clone size: medium-sized; CDR3 protein: CAISESGVNTGELFF
J gene: TRBJ2-2; V gene: TRBV5-6; clone size: medium-sized; CDR3 protein: CASSSTGSLGEAHTGELFF
J gene: TRBJ2-7; V gene: TRBV5-8; clone size: medium-sized; CDR3 protein: CASRGRRGAYEQYF
J gene: TRBJ2-7; V gene: TRBV7-9; clone size: large; CDR3 protein: CASSLKGGLPGF